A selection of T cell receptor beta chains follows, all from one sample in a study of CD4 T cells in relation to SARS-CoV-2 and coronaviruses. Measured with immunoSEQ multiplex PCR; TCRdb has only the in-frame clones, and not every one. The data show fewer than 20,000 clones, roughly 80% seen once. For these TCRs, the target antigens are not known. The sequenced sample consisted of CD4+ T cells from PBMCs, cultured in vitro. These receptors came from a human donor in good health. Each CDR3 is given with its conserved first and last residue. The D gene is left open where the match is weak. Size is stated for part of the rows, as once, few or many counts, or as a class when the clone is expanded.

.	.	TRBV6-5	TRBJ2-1	TGTGCCAGCAGTAAGGACAGAAAGCCCTACAATGAGCAGTTCTTC	CASSKDRKPYNEQFF
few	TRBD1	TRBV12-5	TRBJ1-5	TGTGCTAGTGGACAGGGGAACAATCAGCCCCAGCATTTT	CASGQGNNQPQHF
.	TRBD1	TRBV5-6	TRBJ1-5	TGTGCCAGCAGCTCTGACAGGGGAAATAGCAATCAGCCCCAGCATTTT	CASSSDRGNSNQPQHF
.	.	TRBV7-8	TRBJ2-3	TGTGCCAGCAGCTTAGCACGGGGCACAGATACGCAGTATTTT	CASSLARGTDTQYF
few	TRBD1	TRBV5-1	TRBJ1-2	TGCGCCAGCAGCCGAGGGACAGTCAACTATGGCTACACCTTC	CASSRGTVNYGYTF
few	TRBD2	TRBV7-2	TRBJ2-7	TGTGCCAGCAGCTTCATGGCGGGGGGGCGGGTTAGCTCCTACGAGCAGTACTTC	CASSFMAGGRVSSYEQYF
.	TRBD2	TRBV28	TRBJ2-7	TGTGCCAGCAGTCCCCCCTTAGGGACTAGCGAGGGGGTCTACGAGCAGTACTTC	CASSPPLGTSEGVYEQYF
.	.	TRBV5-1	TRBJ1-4	TGCGCCAGCAGCTTGTCTGGGGGCGATGAAAAACTGTTTTTT	CASSLSGGDEKLFF
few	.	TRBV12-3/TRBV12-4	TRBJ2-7	TGTGCCAGCAGGGGGGGACAATACGAGCAGTACTTC	CASRGGQYEQYF
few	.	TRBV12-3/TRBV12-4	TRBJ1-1	TGTGCCAGCAGTTTAAAGGGGAACACTGAAGCTTTCTTT	CASSLKGNTEAFF
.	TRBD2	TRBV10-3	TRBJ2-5	TGTGCCATCAGGTTGGGGAGCGGGGGGCAAGAGACCCAGTACTTC	CAIRLGSGGQETQYF
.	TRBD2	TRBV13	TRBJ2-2	TGTGCCAGCAGCGCACCGGGACTAGCGGGAGTGAGGACCGGGGAGCTGTTTTTT	CASSAPGLAGVRTGELFF
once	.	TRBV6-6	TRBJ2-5	TGTGCCAGCAGTTCCGAACAAGAGACCCAGTACTTC	CASSSEQETQYF
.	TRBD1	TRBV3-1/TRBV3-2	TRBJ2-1	TGTGCCAGCAGCCTTCCCTGGGACAGCTACAATGAGCAGTTCTTC	CASSLPWDSYNEQFF
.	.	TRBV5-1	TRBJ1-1	TGCGCCAGCAGCCCCACCGGGGGAGGCAACACTGAAGCTTTCTTT	CASSPTGGGNTEAFF
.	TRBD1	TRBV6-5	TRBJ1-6	TGTGCCAGCAGGACAGGGGGAATAAATAATTCACCCCTCCACTTT	CASRTGGINNSPLHF
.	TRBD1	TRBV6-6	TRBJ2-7	TGTGCCAGCAGTACGGACAGGGGGATCTACGAGCAGTACTTC	CASSTDRGIYEQYF
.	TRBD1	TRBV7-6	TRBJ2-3	TGTGCCAGCAGCGCAACTCCCACAGGGGGATTCACAGATACGCAGTATTTT	CASSATPTGGFTDTQYF
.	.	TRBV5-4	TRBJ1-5	TGTGCCAGCAGCTCGAGGTCCGGTAGCAATCAGCCCCAGCATTTT	CASSSRSGSNQPQHF
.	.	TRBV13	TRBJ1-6	TGTGCCAGCAGCTTAGTTCTGGGGGATAATTCACCCCTCCACTTT	CASSLVLGDNSPLHF
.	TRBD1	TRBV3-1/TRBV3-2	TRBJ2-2	TGTGCCAGCAGGCCGGGACAGGGGTTTTTTACGAACACCGGGGAGCTGTTTTTT	CASRPGQGFFTNTGELFF
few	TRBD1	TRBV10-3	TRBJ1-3	TGTGCCATCAGTTCCTCAGGGGGCGTTGGAAACACCATATATTTT	CAISSSGGVGNTIYF
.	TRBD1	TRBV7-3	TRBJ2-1	TGTGCCAGCAGCCCAAGTGGGGGACAGCAATACAATGAGCAGTTCTTC	CASSPSGGQQYNEQFF
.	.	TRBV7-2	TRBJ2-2	TGTGCCAGCAGCTTATGGGGGGGGGCCACCGGGGAGCTGTTTTTT	CASSLWGGATGELFF
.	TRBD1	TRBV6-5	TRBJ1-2	TGTGCCAGCAGTTCGAGGGACAGGGGGAACTATGGCTACACCTTC	CASSSRDRGNYGYTF
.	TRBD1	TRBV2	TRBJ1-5	TGTGCCAGCAGTGAAAATTCGGGACAGGGCAATCAGCCCCAGCATTTT	CASSENSGQGNQPQHF
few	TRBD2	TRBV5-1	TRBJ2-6	TGCGCCAGCAGCTGGGCTAGCGGGGCTGGGGCCAACGTCCTGACTTTC	CASSWASGAGANVLTF
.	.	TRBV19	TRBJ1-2	TGTGCCAGTAGTCGGAGACAGGACCTCTATGGCTACACCTTC	CASSRRQDLYGYTF
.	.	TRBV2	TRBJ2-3	TGTGCCAGTAACCTGGCGACAGATACGCAGTATTTT	CASNLATDTQYF
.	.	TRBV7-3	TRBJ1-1	TGTGCCAGCAGCCGGGACTCAAACACTGAAGCTTTCTTT	CASSRDSNTEAFF
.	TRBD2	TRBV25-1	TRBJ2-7	TGTGCCAGCAGTGAGGGCTTGGTACGTGGCGGGGGCTACGAGCAGTACTTC	CASSEGLVRGGGYEQYF
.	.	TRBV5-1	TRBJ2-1	TGCGCCACCTCGGAGCGGAGCCGTTACAATGAGCAGTTCTTC	CATSERSRYNEQFF
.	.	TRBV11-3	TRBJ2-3	TGTGCCAGCAGCCATCGGAGGGGGCAGGATGGCCCAGATACGCAGTATTTT	CASSHRRGQDGPDTQYF
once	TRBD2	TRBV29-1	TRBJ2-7	TGCAGCGTTGCAGGGGCTAGCGGGCCCAAGCCGCCTCACGAGCAGTACTTC	CSVAGASGPKPPHEQYF
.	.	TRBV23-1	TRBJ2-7	TGCGCCAGCAGTTTACCCTATCCTCCACGAGGCTACGAGCAGTACTTC	CASSLPYPPRGYEQYF
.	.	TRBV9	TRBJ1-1	TGTGCCAGCAGCGTAGATTTCAGTAACACTGAAGCTTTCTTT	CASSVDFSNTEAFF
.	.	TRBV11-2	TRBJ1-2	TGTGCCAGCAGCTTATCCGAGACAGGAGACTACTATGGCTACACCTTC	CASSLSETGDYYGYTF
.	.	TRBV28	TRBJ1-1	TGTGCCAGCAGTTTATTGGGACATTCTGAAGCTTTCTTT	CASSLLGHSEAFF
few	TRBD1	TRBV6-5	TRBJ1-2	TGTGCCAGCAGTCAGGGGGGACAGAGACGAGATGGCTACACCTTC	CASSQGGQRRDGYTF
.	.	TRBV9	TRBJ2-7	TGTGCCAGCAGCGTAGAGGCACAGGCTCACGAGCAGTACTTC	CASSVEAQAHEQYF
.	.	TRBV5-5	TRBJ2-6	TGTGCCAGCAGCTTGAGATATGGGGCCAACGTCCTGACTTTC	CASSLRYGANVLTF